The rows below give T cell receptor beta chains drawn from one sample of a study of metastatic and nonmetastatic thyroid tumors. TCRdb recomputed clones from the PCR reads via MiXCR. The sample comprises several thousand clones, roughly a quarter of which are singletons, and approximately 15% rests with the top ten. The specimen was adjacent normal tissue. The receptors were gathered from a male donor with papillary thyroid cancer or a benign thyroid nodule (not recorded which). Some clones in this sample may be carry-over from other donors' samples. Both conserved end residues are part of each CDR3. Each record gives: D gene, J gene, V gene, clone size, CDR3 DNA, CDR3 protein. The D gene is left open where the match is weak. Rows give clone size only sometimes, using once, few, many, or a class for an expanded clone.

TRBD1	TRBJ1-6	TRBV5-1	once	TGCGCCAGCAGCACGGGACAGAACCCTTCACCCCTCCACTTT	CASSTGQNPSPLHF
NA	TRBJ2-3	TRBV7-3	medium-sized	TGTGCCAGCAGCTTACTAAACAGCCAGAACAGCACAGATACGCAGTATTTT	CASSLLNSQNSTDTQYF
TRBD1	TRBJ1-2	TRBV11-3	NA	TGTGCCAGCCTCCTCTCCGGGACAGGGGGCGGCTATGGCTACACCTTC	CASLLSGTGGGYGYTF
TRBD2	TRBJ2-3	TRBV6-1	few	TGTGCCAGCGCTCGATCCGGGACTAGCGGGGGGAATACGCAGTATTTT	CASARSGTSGGNTQYF
NA	TRBJ2-5	TRBV28	NA	TGTGCCAGCAAAGCAGACTGGGAGACCCAGTACTTC	CASKADWETQYF
TRBD2	TRBJ2-3	TRBV20-1	NA	TGCAGTGCTAGCTCACTAGCGGGAGGGCGCGGGGATACGCAGTATTTT	CSASSLAGGRGDTQYF
NA	TRBJ1-1	TRBV5-1	NA	TGCGCCAGCAGCCTAGACAACACTGAAGCTTTCTTT	CASSLDNTEAFF
TRBD1	TRBJ2-7	TRBV20-1	medium-sized	TGCAGTGCTAGAGAGGCGACAGGGGTAGACTACGAGCAGTACTTC	CSAREATGVDYEQYF
NA	TRBJ1-5	TRBV6-1	many	TGTGCCAGCAGTTCCGGTGAGGGTCAGCCCCAGCATTTT	CASSSGEGQPQHF
NA	TRBJ1-2	TRBV5-1	NA	TGCGCCAGCAGCTCAGGGGCAAACTATGGCTACACCTTC	CASSSGANYGYTF
TRBD2	TRBJ2-3	TRBV11-2	NA	TGTGCCAGCAGCTTAGAGCTAGCGGGAGGGCTACAACAGGGTACGCAGTATTTT	CASSLELAGGLQQGTQYF
NA	TRBJ1-5	TRBV5-1	NA	TGCGCCAGCAGCGTGGTCCACTGGGGAATCAATCAGCCCCAGCATTTT	CASSVVHWGINQPQHF
NA	TRBJ1-2	TRBV20-1	NA	TGCAGTGCTAGAGACCGCCTGGGAGTAGGTCACTATGGCTACACCTTC	CSARDRLGVGHYGYTF
NA	TRBJ2-6	TRBV27	few	TGTGCCAGCAAGTCAAGACAGGTAATGAGTGGGGCCAACGTCCTGACTTTC	CASKSRQVMSGANVLTF
TRBD1	TRBJ1-1	TRBV7-2	many	TGTGCCAGCAGCCCCGACAGGGGATCTGAAGCTTTCTTT	CASSPDRGSEAFF
NA	TRBJ1-2	TRBV24-1	large	TGTGCCACCAGTGATGGGAGGGCCGGAGTCTATGGCTACACCTTC	CATSDGRAGVYGYTF
NA	TRBJ1-6	TRBV27	few	TGTGCCAGCAGTTTAGAGGTTAAGGTCAATTCACCCCTCCACTTT	CASSLEVKVNSPLHF
NA	TRBJ1-3	TRBV18	many	TGTGCCAGCTCACCTCTGACGGGGGGAAGCTCTGGAAACACCATATATTTT	CASSPLTGGSSGNTIYF
TRBD1	TRBJ2-2	TRBV12-3/TRBV12-4	NA	TGTGCCAGCAGCTGGACCGTCGGGACAGGTGGCACCGGGGAGCTGTTCTTT	CASSWTVGTGGTGELFF
NA	TRBJ2-2	TRBV12-3/TRBV12-4	NA	TGTGCCAGCAGTTGGACCGTTGGGATAGGGGGAACCGGGGAGCTGTTTTTT	CASSWTVGIGGTGELFF
TRBD2	TRBJ2-1	TRBV13	NA	TGTGCCAGCAGCTTAGGCCTACTAGCGGGGCCAACTCACGAGCAGTTCTTC	CASSLGLLAGPTHEQFF
NA	TRBJ1-2	TRBV18	NA	TGTGCCAGCTCACCACCACAGGGATTTAACTATGGCTACACCTTC	CASSPPQGFNYGYTF
TRBD1	TRBJ1-2	TRBV16	NA	TGTGCCAGCAGCCACGGACAGGGGGCGGGTTATGGCTACACCTTC	CASSHGQGAGYGYTF
NA	TRBJ2-2	TRBV25-1	medium-sized	TGTGCCAGCAGTGATTACAGTGAAACGAACACCGGGGAGCTGTTTTTT	CASSDYSETNTGELFF
NA	TRBJ1-5	TRBV20-1	NA	TGCAGTGCTAGAGGTCAGACCATCGGATCCCAGCATTTT	CSARGQTIGSQHF
NA	TRBJ1-1	TRBV5-1	NA	TGCGCCAGCAGCCCGAGACAGGAGGGGAACACTGAAGCTTTCTTT	CASSPRQEGNTEAFF
NA	TRBJ2-3	TRBV7-2	NA	TGTGCCAGTAGTATAGCGAACCCAGATACGCAGTATTTT	CASSIANPDTQYF
NA	TRBJ2-4	TRBV7-2	once	TGTGCCAGCAGCTTGACAGATGCAGCCAAAAACATTCAGTACTTC	CASSLTDAAKNIQYF
TRBD1	TRBJ2-7	TRBV30	many	TGTGCCTGGGGGGACAGCTCCTACGAGCAGTACTTC	CAWGDSSYEQYF
TRBD1	TRBJ2-1	TRBV6-2/TRBV6-3	NA	TGTGCCAGCAGTTACCGAGGGGGCGTCGGTGAGCAGTTCTTC	CASSYRGGVGEQFF
TRBD2	TRBJ2-7	TRBV28	many	TGTGCCAGCAGACTGTCCGGGACTAGCGGGAGGGTATTC	CASRLSGTSGRVF
TRBD2	TRBJ2-1	TRBV20-1	many	TGCAGTGCTAGAGATGTTGACCGGACTAGCTACAATGAGCAGTTCTTC	CSARDVDRTSYNEQFF
TRBD1	TRBJ1-2	TRBV10-3	NA	TGTGCCATCAATACAGGGGGAGTATGGGGCTACACCTTC	CAINTGGVWGYTF
TRBD1	TRBJ2-7	TRBV20-1	NA	TGCAGTGCCGAGAGTCCAACGGGACAGGGGGTATCCTACGAGCAGTACTTC	CSAESPTGQGVSYEQYF
NA	TRBJ2-7	TRBV4-1	few	TGCGCCAGCAGCCAAGATTTACAGTTCTCCTACGAGCAGTACTTC	CASSQDLQFSYEQYF
NA	TRBJ2-3	TRBV4-2	NA	TGTGTCAGCGGGAGCACAGATACGCAGTATTTT	CVSGSTDTQYF
TRBD2	TRBJ2-7	TRBV20-1	many	TGCAGTGCTAGACGAGGACTAGCGGGAGGGCCGTCCGAGCAGTACTTC	CSARRGLAGGPSEQYF
NA	TRBJ1-5	TRBV6-1	medium-sized	TGTGCCAGCAGTACCACAGATAGCAATCAGCCCCAGCATTTT	CASSTTDSNQPQHF
NA	TRBJ1-4	TRBV7-8	many	TGTGCCAGCAGCGTAGAGGGGCTTGCCGGGCCCTCGGGTGAAAAACTGTTTTTT	CASSVEGLAGPSGEKLFF
NA	TRBJ2-1	TRBV6-1	large	TGCTCGTCCTACACCATCTACAATGAGCAGTTCTTC	CSSYTIYNEQFF
NA	TRBJ2-2	TRBV6-1	NA	TGTGCCAGCAACCCCTCGTTCCCGGAGACCGGGGAGCTGTTTTTT	CASNPSFPETGELFF
TRBD1	TRBJ2-3	TRBV20-1	large	TGCAGTGCTAGAGAGGGAGAGGGGGCTCTCACAGATACGCAGTATTTT	CSAREGEGALTDTQYF
NA	TRBJ2-7	TRBV11-1	NA	TGTGCCAGCAGCTTAGCGAAGGGGAGTCAGGACCTCCCCTACGAGCAGTACTTC	CASSLAKGSQDLPYEQYF
TRBD2	TRBJ2-1	TRBV6-1	many	TGTGCCAGCAGTGAATGGGCTAGCGGACACAATGAGCAGTTCTTC	CASSEWASGHNEQFF